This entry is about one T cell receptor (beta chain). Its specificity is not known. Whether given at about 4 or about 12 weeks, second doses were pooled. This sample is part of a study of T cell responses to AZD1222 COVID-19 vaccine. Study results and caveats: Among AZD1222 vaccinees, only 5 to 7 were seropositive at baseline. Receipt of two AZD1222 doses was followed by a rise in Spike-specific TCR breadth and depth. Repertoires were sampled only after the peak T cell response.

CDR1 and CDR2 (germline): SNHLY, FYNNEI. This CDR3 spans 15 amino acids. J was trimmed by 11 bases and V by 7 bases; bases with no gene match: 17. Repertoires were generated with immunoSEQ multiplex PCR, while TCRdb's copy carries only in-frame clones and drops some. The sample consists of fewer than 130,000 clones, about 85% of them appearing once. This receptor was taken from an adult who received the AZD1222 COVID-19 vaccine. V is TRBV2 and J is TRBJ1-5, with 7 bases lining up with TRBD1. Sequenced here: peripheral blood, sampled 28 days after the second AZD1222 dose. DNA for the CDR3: TGTGCCAGCACCTTTCGAACAGGGGTTATCGGAGCCCAGCATTTT. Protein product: CASTFRTGVIGAQHF. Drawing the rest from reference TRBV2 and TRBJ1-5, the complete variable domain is EPEVTQTPSHQVTQMGQEVILRCVPISNHLYFYWYRQILGQKVEFLVSFYNNEISEKSEIFDDQFSVERPDGSNFTLKIRSTKLEDSAMYFCASTFRTGVIGAQHFGDGTRLSIL.